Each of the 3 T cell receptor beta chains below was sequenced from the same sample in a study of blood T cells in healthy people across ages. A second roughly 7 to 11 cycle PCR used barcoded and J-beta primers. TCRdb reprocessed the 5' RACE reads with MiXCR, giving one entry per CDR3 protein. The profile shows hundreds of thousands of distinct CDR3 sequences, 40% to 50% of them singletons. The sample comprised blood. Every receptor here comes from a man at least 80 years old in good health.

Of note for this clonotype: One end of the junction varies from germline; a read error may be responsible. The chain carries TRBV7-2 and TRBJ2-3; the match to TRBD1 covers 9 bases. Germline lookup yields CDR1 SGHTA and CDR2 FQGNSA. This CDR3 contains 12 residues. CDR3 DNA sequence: TGTGCCAGCAGCTTAGACGGACAGGGGTGGGCATTT. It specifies CASSLDGQGWAF.

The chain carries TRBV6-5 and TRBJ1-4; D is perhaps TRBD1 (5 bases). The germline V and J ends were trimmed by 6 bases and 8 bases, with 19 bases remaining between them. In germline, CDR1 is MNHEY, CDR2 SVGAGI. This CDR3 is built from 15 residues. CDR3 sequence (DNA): TGTGCCAGCAGCGAGGGGTATCAGGTCCGGGAAAAACTGTTTTTT. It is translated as CASSEGYQVREKLFF.

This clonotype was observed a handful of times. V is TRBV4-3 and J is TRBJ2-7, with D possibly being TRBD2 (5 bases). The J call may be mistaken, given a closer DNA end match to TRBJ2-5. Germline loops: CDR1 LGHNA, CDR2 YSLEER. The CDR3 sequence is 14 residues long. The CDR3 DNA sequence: TGCGCCAGCAGCCAATGGCGGGTCTCGGAGACCCAGTACTTC. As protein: CASSQWRVSETQYF.